This T cell receptor (beta chain) was captured in a study of response to subunit inactivated influenza vaccine. Per germline, CDR1 SGHKS and CDR2 YYEKEE (reference sequence). The V end was cut by 2 bases, the J end by 3 bases, with 14 bases between. This CDR3 contains 15 residues. Broader study findings: Each seasonal influenza vaccination recruits few new T cells, the authors suggested.

MiXCR was run by TCRdb on the RT-PCR reads, yielding one entry per CDR3 protein. The table lists roughly 700,000 distinct CDR3 sequences, approximately 14% of them singletons. This clonotype was seen a few times. Antigen unknown. The specimen comprised PBMCs from blood, sampled around 14 days before vaccination. This clonotype was sampled from a man aged 45 to 65 who received an inactivated influenza vaccine. The chain uses TRBV5-5 and TRBJ2-5; D gene uncertain. The CDR3 bases are TGTGCCAGCAGCTTCGGGCCCATGGTAGAAGAGACCCAGTACTTC. Amino acid sequence: CASSFGPMVEETQYF.